Below are 2 T cell receptor beta chains sequenced from a single sample in a study of T cell repertoires in cytomegalovirus infection. These receptors have no known antigen. MiXCR, run by TCRdb on the reads, gives a single entry per CDR3 protein. The table records about 890,000 distinct CDR3 sequences, under 40% of them present only once. Sequencing was performed on cultured CD8+ T cells from PBMCs, taken from culture after CMV antigen stimulation. These receptors were obtained from a human donor in good health (CMV status not recorded). Some clones in this sample may be carry-over from other donors' samples.

The genes are TRBV15 and TRBJ1-1; D not certain. Trimming left V 1 base short and J 1 base short, with 7 bases between. The CDR3 totals 14 residues. Germline V gene sequence: CDR1 LNHNV, CDR2 YYDKDF (reference sequence). The CDR3 coding sequence is TGTGCCACCAGCAGAGCCTCCAGGAACACTGAAGCTTTCTTT. Residues: CATSRASRNTEAFF.

In this sample, this clonotype turned up many times. The chain combines TRBV7-8 with TRBJ2-2; D unresolved. Per germline, CDR1 SGHVS and CDR2 FQNEAQ. V gave up 10 bases and J gave up 5 bases, with 17 bases separating them. The CDR3 contains 14 residues. CDR3 sequence reads: CAIARAKGTGELFF. The CDR3, as DNA: TGTGCCATTGCCCGGGCTAAGGGTACCGGGGAGCTGTTTTTT.